Sequencing of this T cell receptor beta chain was carried out in a study of response to subunit inactivated influenza vaccine. In this sample, this clonotype turned up many times. Its specificity is unknown. TCRdb recomputed calls from the RT-PCR reads with MiXCR, one row per CDR3 protein. The sample yields about 480,000 distinct CDR3 sequences, about 25% seen once. V was cut by 1 base and J by 9 bases, with 7 bases left in between. This CDR3 has 12 amino acids. Study conclusions and caveats: It was suggested by the authors that few new T cells are recruited by each seasonal influenza vaccination.

The TCR was taken from a man in his fifties or sixties who received an inactivated influenza vaccine. The sample was CD4+ T cells sorted from PBMCs, taken 5 days after vaccination. The chain is built from TRBV12-3 or TRBV12-4 and TRBJ2-1; D unresolved. The CDR3 DNA reads as TGTGCCAGCAGTTTAGGGATGGGTGAGCAGTTCTTC. It translates to CASSLGMGEQFF.